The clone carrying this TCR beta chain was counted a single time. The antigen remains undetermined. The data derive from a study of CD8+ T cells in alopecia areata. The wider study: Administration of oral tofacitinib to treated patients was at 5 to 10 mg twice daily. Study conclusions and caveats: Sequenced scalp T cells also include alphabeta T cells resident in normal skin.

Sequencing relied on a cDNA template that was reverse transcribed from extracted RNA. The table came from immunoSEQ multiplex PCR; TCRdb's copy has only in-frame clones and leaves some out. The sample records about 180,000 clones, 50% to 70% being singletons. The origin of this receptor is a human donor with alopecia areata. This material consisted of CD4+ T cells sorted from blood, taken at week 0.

The CDR3 here is CASSEAVATSGHEQYF. Written as DNA, the CDR3 is TGTGCCAGCAGTGAAGCGGTAGCGACTAGCGGGCACGAGCAGTACTTC. The chain combines TRBV6-1 with TRBJ2-7, with 10 positions matching TRBD2. V shed 0 bases and J 5 bases; nucleotides not matched to a gene: 7. The CDR3 contains 16 residues. CDR1 and CDR2 (germline): MNHNS, SASEGT.